This is a list of T cell receptor beta chains from one sample in a study of T cell responses to AZD1222 COVID-19 vaccine. Assay used: immunoSEQ multiplex PCR; TCRdb lists only in-frame clones, some missing. The repertoire includes over 110,000 clones, 80% to 90% of them detected once, and 1.6% sits in the top ten. The specimen comprised peripheral blood, sampled on day 0 of AZD1222 vaccination. The receptors were sampled from an adult in good health. Each CDR3 is given with its conserved first and last residue. A D gene is named only where the DNA matches it firmly. Expanded clones are given a class, and other clones once, few, many or no size at all.

>TRBV7-2|TRBD2|NA|TRBJ2-7
CASSLGETSGGYEQYF
TGTGCCAGCAGCTTAGGGGAAACTAGCGGGGGCTACGAGCAGTACTTC
>TRBV25-1|NA|NA|TRBJ1-1
CASSQGTEAFF
TGTGCCAGCAGCCAGGGCACTGAAGCTTTCTTT
>TRBV6-4|TRBD1|NA|TRBJ2-7
CASKRQGASSGSSYEQYF
TGTGCCAGCAAGAGACAGGGGGCCTCGTCTGGTTCTTCCTACGAGCAGTACTTC
>TRBV12-3/TRBV12-4|NA|once|TRBJ2-7
CASSQQGSKQYF
TGTGCCAGCAGTCAACAGGGATCGAAGCAGTACTTC
>TRBV9|TRBD1|few|TRBJ1-1
CASSPQTGDTEAFF
TGTGCCAGCAGCCCCCAGACAGGGGATACTGAAGCTTTCTTT
>TRBV6-4|NA|few|TRBJ2-3
CASSKTGTRLSTDTQYF
TGTGCCAGCAGTAAAACGGGAACTCGACTAAGCACAGATACGCAGTATTTT
>TRBV7-2|NA|NA|TRBJ2-7
CASSLEASAGSYEQYF
TGTGCCAGCAGCTTAGAGGCTTCGGCGGGGTCTTACGAGCAGTACTTC
>TRBV3-1/TRBV3-2|NA|NA|TRBJ2-3
CASSQRLQSFSVGTDTQYF
TGTGCCAGCAGCCAGAGACTCCAAAGCTTTTCTGTGGGTACAGATACGCAGTATTTT
>TRBV28|TRBD1|NA|TRBJ1-5
CASRTGESSNQPQHF
TGTGCCAGCAGAACAGGGGAGAGTAGCAATCAGCCCCAGCATTTT
>TRBV13|NA|NA|TRBJ2-7
CASSPRGGYYEQYF
TGTGCCAGCAGCCCCAGGGGGGGTTACTACGAGCAGTACTTC
>TRBV7-2|NA|NA|TRBJ1-1
CASSATGHPNTEAFF
TGTGCCAGCAGCGCTACGGGACACCCGAACACTGAAGCTTTCTTT
>TRBV28|TRBD2|few|TRBJ2-1
CASSGAGTSKNEQFF
TGTGCCAGCAGTGGCGCCGGGACTAGCAAGAATGAGCAGTTCTTC
>TRBV6-5|NA|NA|TRBJ1-1
CASTDTMNTEAFF
TGTGCCAGCACGGACACCATGAACACTGAAGCTTTCTTT
>TRBV9|NA|NA|TRBJ1-3
CASSDPAEYSGNTIYF
TGTGCCAGCAGCGATCCGGCAGAGTACTCTGGAAACACCATATATTTT
>TRBV5-5|NA|NA|TRBJ2-1
CASSLGGNTYNEQFF
TGTGCCAGCAGCTTGGGGGGGAACACCTACAATGAGCAGTTCTTC
>TRBV30|TRBD1|NA|TRBJ2-7
CAWSPDRVPYEQYF
TGTGCCTGGAGTCCGGACAGGGTACCCTACGAGCAGTACTTC
>TRBV30|NA|NA|TRBJ1-2
CAWSFARDYGYTF
TGTGCCTGGAGTTTTGCGAGAGACTATGGCTACACCTTC
>TRBV6-5|NA|NA|TRBJ1-5
CASSYNTGQPQHF
TGTGCCAGCAGCTACAATACAGGCCAGCCCCAGCATTTT
>TRBV24-1|TRBD2|once|TRBJ2-3
CATGSGGTDTQYF
TGTGCCACCGGGAGCGGGGGGACAGATACGCAGTATTTT
>TRBV6-1|NA|NA|TRBJ2-7
CASSEEGTSSYEQYF
TGTGCCAGCAGTGAAGAGGGAACTAGCTCCTACGAGCAGTACTTC
>TRBV30|NA|NA|TRBJ1-1
CAWSVRWPRRNTEAFF
TGTGCCTGGAGTGTTAGGTGGCCCCGACGGAACACTGAAGCTTTCTTT
>TRBV6-1|TRBD1|NA|TRBJ2-1
CASSVGSGGSYNEQFF
TGTGCCAGCAGTGTTGGGTCAGGGGGCTCCTACAATGAGCAGTTCTTC
>TRBV10-3|NA|NA|TRBJ2-3
CAIRSPVGPTDTQYF
TGTGCCATCAGATCACCCGTTGGTCCCACAGATACGCAGTATTTT
>TRBV11-1|NA|NA|TRBJ1-6
CASRGTGFASPLHF
TGTGCCAGCAGGGGAACAGGGTTCGCTTCACCCCTCCACTTT
>TRBV19|TRBD1|NA|TRBJ1-5
CASKLWTGGNQPQHF
TGTGCCAGTAAGTTATGGACAGGGGGCAATCAGCCCCAGCATTTT
>TRBV29-1|NA|NA|TRBJ1-1
CSVVRDTEAFF
TGCAGCGTGGTCAGGGACACTGAAGCTTTCTTT
>TRBV9|NA|NA|TRBJ1-1
CASSRDMNTEAFF
TGTGCCAGCAGCCGGGACATGAACACTGAAGCTTTCTTT
>TRBV23-1|NA|NA|TRBJ2-3
CASSQGQGNTDTQYF
TGCGCCAGCAGTCAAGGGCAGGGTAACACAGATACGCAGTATTTT
>TRBV7-9|NA|NA|TRBJ1-1
CASSPQRGGDTEAFF
TGTGCCAGCAGCCCCCAGAGGGGGGGCGACACTGAAGCTTTCTTT
>TRBV6-6|NA|NA|TRBJ2-4
CASSYGGVLAKNIQYF
TGTGCCAGCAGTTACGGGGGCGTACTAGCCAAAAACATTCAGTACTTC
>TRBV5-6|TRBD1|NA|TRBJ1-6
CASSSQQGSGSSPLHF
TGTGCCAGCAGCTCGCAACAGGGGTCCGGTAGTTCACCCCTCCACTTT
>TRBV6-6|TRBD1|NA|TRBJ1-4
CASRRQGLWEKLFF
TGTGCCAGCAGGCGACAGGGTTTGTGGGAAAAACTGTTTTTT
>TRBV18|TRBD1|NA|TRBJ1-6
CASSPKTGRNSPLHF
TGTGCCAGCTCACCAAAGACAGGGCGTAATTCACCCCTCCACTTT
>TRBV7-9|NA|NA|TRBJ1-5
CASTHRAGQPQHF
TGTGCCAGCACCCACCGAGCGGGTCAGCCCCAGCATTTT
>TRBV7-2|NA|NA|TRBJ2-7
CASSAGLPRYEQYF
TGTGCCAGCAGCGCGGGCCTTCCCCGGTACGAGCAGTACTTC
>TRBV28|NA|NA|TRBJ1-6
CASSLRAQGLSSPLHF
TGTGCCAGCAGTTTACGCGCCCAAGGTTTGAGTTCACCCCTCCACTTT
>TRBV3-1/TRBV3-2|NA|NA|TRBJ2-1
CASSGWGVGNEQFF
TGTGCCAGCAGCGGATGGGGGGTGGGCAATGAGCAGTTCTTC
>TRBV4-1|NA|NA|TRBJ1-2
CASSQDEGLKNYGYTF
TGCGCCAGCAGCCAAGATGAGGGGCTCAAGAACTATGGCTACACCTTC
>TRBV27|TRBD1|NA|TRBJ2-7
CASSLSVGQTYEQYF
TGTGCCAGCAGTTTAAGTGTGGGACAGACCTACGAGCAGTACTTC
>TRBV28|NA|NA|TRBJ1-4
CASSFPTLTREKLFF
TGTGCCAGCAGTTTCCCGACTTTAACCCGGGAAAAACTGTTTTTT
>TRBV27|NA|NA|TRBJ1-1
CASSLSDGRGTTEAFF
TGTGCCAGCAGTTTATCGGACGGGCGGGGCACCACTGAAGCTTTCTTT
>TRBV6-5|TRBD1|once|TRBJ1-6
CASSPGGFYNSPLHF
TGTGCCAGCAGCCCAGGGGGCTTCTATAATTCACCCCTCCACTTT
>TRBV2|TRBD1|NA|TRBJ2-5
CASSGRGHETQYF
TGTGCCAGCAGTGGCAGGGGGCACGAGACCCAGTACTTC
>TRBV19|TRBD2|NA|TRBJ2-1
CASSTLGLEYDEQFF
TGTGCCAGTAGTACCCTGGGACTAGAGTATGATGAGCAGTTCTTC
>TRBV5-1|NA|NA|TRBJ2-3
CASSPNVQRSTDTQYF
TGCGCCAGCAGCCCAAATGTTCAGCGGTCCACAGATACGCAGTATTTT
>TRBV4-1|NA|NA|TRBJ2-2
CASSQAGFGELFF
TGCGCCAGCAGCCAGGCGGGGTTTGGGGAGCTGTTTTTT